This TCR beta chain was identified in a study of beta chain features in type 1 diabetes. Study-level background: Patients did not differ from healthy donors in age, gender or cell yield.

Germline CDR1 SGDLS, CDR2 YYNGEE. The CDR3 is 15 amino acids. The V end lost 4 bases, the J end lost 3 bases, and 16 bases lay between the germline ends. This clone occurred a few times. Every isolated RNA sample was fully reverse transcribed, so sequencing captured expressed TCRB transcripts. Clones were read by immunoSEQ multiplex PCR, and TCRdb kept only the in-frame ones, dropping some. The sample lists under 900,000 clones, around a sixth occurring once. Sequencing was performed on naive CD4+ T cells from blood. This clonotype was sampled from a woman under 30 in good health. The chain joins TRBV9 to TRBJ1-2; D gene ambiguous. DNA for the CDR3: TGTGCCAGCAGCCCCGAAGCTGGTCCCTACTATGGCTACACCTTC. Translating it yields CASSPEAGPYYGYTF.